These 32 T cell receptor beta chains were sequenced from one sample in a study of T cells in localized non-small cell lung cancer. Data came from immunoSEQ multiplex PCR; TCRdb stores just in-frame clones and leaves some out. Of some 1,700 clones detected, 20% to 30% appear once; the ten largest clones hold about 9.4%. The material sequenced was normal lung tissue next to the tumor, taken before any cancer treatment. Receptors originate from a female donor of 60 years or more with stage I lung adenocarcinoma.

This clone is deemed medium-sized (0.01 to 0.1%). The V call is TRBV9, the J call TRBJ2-5, with 9 bases identical to TRBD1. CDR3 length: 15 residues. Germline V gene sequence: CDR1 SGDLS, CDR2 YYNGEE. The V gene end was trimmed by 4 bases and the J gene end by 5 bases; junction bases not matched to a gene: 9. The CDR3 loop is CASSKWDREGETQYF. The CDR3, as DNA: TGTGCCAGCAGCAAATGGGACAGGGAGGGGGAGACCCAGTACTTC.

This clone was recorded a few times. This rearrangement joins TRBV10-3 to TRBJ2-2; 10 bases align to TRBD1. V lost 0 bases, J lost 3 bases, and 7 bases stayed unmatched. This CDR3 has 18 amino acids. Germline CDR1 ENHRY, CDR2 SYGVKD. The CDR3 nucleotides read TGTGCCATCAGTGAGTCCCGGAGACAGGGGGCTTACACCGGGGAGCTGTTTTTT. It translates to CAISESRRQGAYTGELFF.

J is TRBJ2-7 and V is TRBV5-1, with 9 bases identical to TRBD1. There are 15 residues in the CDR3. Looked up from germline, CDR1 is SGHRS and CDR2 is YFSETQ. The ends lost 0 bases at V and 4 bases at J; junction bases unmatched: 5. The CDR3 loop reads CASSLGDREGYEQYF. CDR3 nucleotide sequence: TGCGCCAGCAGCTTGGGGGACAGGGAAGGGTACGAGCAGTACTTC.

By proportion, this clone is large. The CDR3 here is CATSRDAGAFEQYF. The CDR3 DNA follows: TGTGCCACCAGCAGAGATGCAGGGGCGTTCGAGCAGTACTTC. The chain uses TRBV15 and TRBJ2-7, with D perhaps TRBD1 (6 bases). Trimming shortened V by 0 bases and J by 6 bases, and 12 bases separated the two germline ends. The CDR3 covers 14 residues. The germline CDR1 and CDR2 sequences are LNHNV and YYDKDF (reference sequence).

V is TRBV11-3 and J is TRBJ1-1; TRBD1 agrees at 8 bases. V was pared by 4 bases and J by 6 bases, with 7 bases of the junction left unmatched. CDR3 length: 14 residues. Germline V gene lookup returns CDR1 SGHNT and CDR2 YENEEA. The CDR3 DNA reads TGTGCCAGCAGCTCCAGGGGGCTTAGCGCTGAAGCTTTCTTT. Translation gives CASSSRGLSAEAFF.

V is TRBV28 and J is TRBJ1-1, with D possibly being TRBD1 (6 bases). The V gene's germline CDR1 is MDHEN and CDR2 SYDVKM. CDR3 length: 15 residues. V was trimmed by 4 bases and J by 6 bases, leaving 18 bases between them. The CDR3 nucleotides read TGTGCCAGCAGTTACCCGGACAGAATAATCCCTGAAGCTTTCTTT. It yields the protein CASSYPDRIIPEAFF.

As concerns this clone: Other DNA sequences in the sample encode the same CDR3. This rearrangement joins TRBV29-1 to TRBJ1-5, with 7 bases matching TRBD1. This CDR3 is 13 amino acids long. Germline loops: CDR1 SQVTM, CDR2 ANQGSEA. J gave up 1 base and V 6 bases, and 3 bases lay outside the gene matches. Written as DNA, the CDR3 is TGCAGCGTGCGGACAGGAAGCAATCAGCCCCAGCATTTT. Translation: CSVRTGSNQPQHF.

CDR3 loop: CASSLATSGGEQYF. The CDR3 DNA is TGTGCCAGCAGTTTAGCGACTAGCGGGGGTGAGCAGTACTTC. The V and J genes are TRBV6-8 and TRBJ2-7, with 12 bases fitting TRBD2. Germline V lookup: CDR1 MNHGY, CDR2 SAAAGT. V trimming: 4 bases; J trimming: 7 bases; junction bases outside the gene matches: 5. The CDR3 covers 14 residues.

This chain connects TRBV29-1 to TRBJ2-7, with unresolved D. Germline values: CDR1 SQVTM, CDR2 ANQGSEA. V was clipped by 4 bases and J by 2 bases, with 12 bases between them. The CDR3 is made up of 13 amino acids. This CDR3 is CSVVGSRTYEQYF. CDR3 coding DNA: TGCAGCGTTGTGGGGTCCCGGACCTACGAGCAGTACTTC.

The sample holds a few counts of this clone. The gene calls are TRBV28 and TRBJ2-7; the match to TRBD2 covers 12 bases. Germline assignment: CDR1 MDHEN and CDR2 SYDVKM. The CDR3 is made up of 15 amino acids. Trimming at V came to 6 bases and at J to 2 bases, leaving 5 bases not matched to a gene. The CDR3 here is CASRTLAGGAYEQYF. For the CDR3, the DNA is TGTGCCAGCAGGACACTAGCGGGAGGAGCCTACGAGCAGTACTTC.

This clone has just a few counts. This rearrangement joins TRBV18 to TRBJ2-7; the D is unclear. V lost 1 base and J 0 bases, leaving 10 bases between the germline ends. Germline CDR1 reads KGHSH; CDR2 reads LQKENI. The CDR3 covers 15 residues. The CDR3 protein is CASSPRQVPSYEQYF. The CDR3 DNA follows: TGTGCCAGCTCACCACGCCAGGTCCCCTCCTACGAGCAGTACTTC.

The chain recombines TRBV11-3 with TRBJ2-7, with D maybe TRBD2 (5 bases). Germline CDR1 SGHNT, CDR2 YENEEA. V shed 1 base and J shed 1 base, with 11 bases lying between them. The CDR3 extends over 15 amino acids. The CDR3 sequence: CASSLVGRTSYEQYF. DNA for the CDR3: TGTGCCAGCAGCTTAGTAGGCAGGACTTCCTACGAGCAGTACTTC. Drawing the rest from reference TRBV11-3 and TRBJ2-7, the complete variable domain is EAGVVQSPRYKIIEKKQPVAFWCNPISGHNTLYWYLQNLGQGPELLIRYENEEAVDDSQLPKDRFSAERLKGVDSTLKIQPAELGDSAVYLCASSLVGRTSYEQYFGPGTRLTVT.

By share of the sample, this clone is large. This rearrangement joins TRBV11-3 to TRBJ1-2; unclear D gene. Germline CDR1 is SGHNT and CDR2 is YENEEA. Trimming took 3 bases from V and 4 from J, leaving 12 bases between them. The CDR3 consists of 14 residues. CDR3 nucleotide sequence: TGTGCCAGCAGCTTTAGAGGGCTTGGCTATGGCTACACCTTC. Encoded protein: CASSFRGLGYGYTF.

The rearrangement uses TRBV11-3 and TRBJ2-2; TRBD2 matches at 8 bases. Looked up from germline, CDR1 is SGHNT and CDR2 is YENEEA. CDR3 length: 16 residues. V dropped 5 bases and J dropped 4; count of bases not matched to a gene: 9. CDR3 sequence reads: CASSPPSSGTTGELFF. CDR3 DNA: TGTGCCAGCAGCCCCCCGAGTAGCGGGACCACCGGGGAGCTGTTTTTT.

In this sample, this clone turned up a few times. This chain's CDR3 is CASSVDAGSYEQYF. As DNA, the CDR3 is TGTGCCAGCAGCGTAGACGCAGGGTCTTACGAGCAGTACTTC. The chain combines TRBV9 with TRBJ2-7, with D possibly being TRBD1 (5 bases). Germline assignment: CDR1 SGDLS and CDR2 YYNGEE. The CDR3 runs 14 residues. V dropped 0 bases and J dropped 4 bases, with 11 bases sitting between them. The full variable domain, rest sourced from reference TRBV9 and TRBJ2-7, is DSGVTQTPKHLITATGQRVTLRCSPRSGDLSVYWYQQSLDQGLQFLIQYYNGEERAKGNILERFSAQQFPDLHSELNLSSLELGDSALYFCASSVDAGSYEQYFGPGTRLTVT.

This clone was seen a few times. The rearrangement joins TRBV9 to TRBJ2-3; D not resolved. This CDR3 is 13 amino acids long. The germline V gene has CDR1 SGDLS and CDR2 YYNGEE. V shed 4 bases and J shed 4 bases, with 10 bases lying between them. DNA of the CDR3: TGTGCCAGCAGCCCCCAGGTGGCAGATACGCAGTATTTT. This encodes CASSPQVADTQYF.

This rearrangement joins TRBV9 to TRBJ2-3; unclear D gene. Germline V gene data show CDR1 as SGDLS and CDR2 as YYNGEE. Trimming stripped 5 bases from V and 6 bases from J, with 10 bases between. The CDR3 is 12 residues long. The DNA for the CDR3 is TGTGCCAGCAGTTGGTTTCAGGATACGCAGTATTTT. Translation gives CASSWFQDTQYF.

The V and J genes are TRBV30 and TRBJ1-2; 7 nucleotides match TRBD1. This CDR3 contains 14 residues. Germline-derived CDR1 and CDR2 are GTSNPN and SVGIG (reference sequence). The V and J ends lost 0 bases and 4 bases, in that order; junction bases with no gene match: 5. This CDR3 is CAWSVQGTVYGYTF. The CDR3 DNA reads as TGTGCCTGGAGTGTACAAGGGACAGTCTATGGCTACACCTTC.

This chain joins TRBV30 and TRBJ1-1; no clear D. V was shortened by 0 bases and J by 6 bases, with 14 bases between the two germline ends. The CDR3 has 14 amino acids. Germline V gene lookup returns CDR1 GTSNPN and CDR2 SVGIG (reference sequence). The CDR3 here is CAWSVGKNSAEAFF. As DNA, the CDR3 is TGTGCCTGGAGTGTAGGGAAGAACTCGGCTGAAGCTTTCTTT.

This chain joins TRBV28 and TRBJ1-2; 7 nucleotides align to TRBD1. The CDR3 totals 14 residues. Germline V CDR1 and CDR2: MDHEN, SYDVKM. J lost 8 bases, V lost 3 bases, and 9 bases had no gene match. CDR3 sequence: CASSFPMTGSGYTF. CDR3 DNA: TGTGCCAGCAGTTTCCCCATGACAGGGTCAGGCTACACCTTC.

V gene TRBV6-8 combines with J gene TRBJ2-2; D might be TRBD2 (5 bases). There are 15 residues in the CDR3. Between the trimmed V and J ends, which lost 7 bases and 4 bases, there was a span of 16 bases. The germline V gene encodes CDR1 MNHGY and CDR2 SAAAGT. CDR3: CASTSSFWGTGELFF. The CDR3 nucleotides are TGTGCCAGCACCTCTAGCTTCTGGGGCACCGGGGAGCTGTTTTTT.

This clone was counted a few times. This chain joins TRBV30 and TRBJ2-3, with 7 nucleotides matching TRBD1. The V gene end was trimmed by 0 bases and the J gene end by 6 bases; junction bases not matched to a gene: 6. Germline loops: CDR1 GTSNPN, CDR2 SVGIG (reference sequence). The CDR3 totals 14 residues. CDR3 in amino acids: CAWSVYRGGDTQYF. The CDR3 nucleotides are TGTGCCTGGAGTGTATACAGGGGCGGGGATACGCAGTATTTT.

This clone turned up a few times. This chain connects TRBV6-8 to TRBJ1-5, with D tentatively TRBD1 (6 bases). The germline CDR1 and CDR2 sequences are MNHGY and SAAAGT. This CDR3 is 13 amino acids long. The ends were cut back, 10 bases at V and 4 bases at J, with 14 bases in the middle. CDR3 residues: CAIGLQGNQPQHF. The CDR3 DNA reads as TGTGCCATCGGGCTACAGGGTAATCAGCCCCAGCATTTT.

V and J are TRBV11-3 and TRBJ2-3; the match to TRBD2 covers 8 bases. The CDR3 length is 14 residues. Germline loops: CDR1 SGHNT, CDR2 YENEEA. V dropped 6 bases and J dropped 4; count of bases not matched to a gene: 6. The CDR3 nucleotides read TGTGCCAGCAGTTATAGCGGGAAGTCAGATACGCAGTATTTT. The encoded protein is CASSYSGKSDTQYF.

This chain connects TRBV7-7 to TRBJ2-1; D possibly uses TRBD1 or TRBD2 (6 bases each). Germline V lookup: CDR1 SSHAT, CDR2 FNYEAQ (reference sequence). The CDR3 is 16 residues long. The ends were cut back, 5 bases at V and 2 bases at J, with 16 bases in the middle. The CDR3 sequence: CASSTLQGGTYNEQFF. The DNA for the CDR3 is TGTGCCAGCAGCACCCTACAGGGAGGCACCTACAATGAGCAGTTCTTC.

The chain is built from TRBV19 and TRBJ2-2, with 7 bases matching TRBD2. This CDR3 contains 18 residues. Germline V gives CDR1 LNHDA, CDR2 SQIVND (reference sequence). V shed 5 bases and J 3 bases; nucleotides not matched to a gene: 15. This CDR3 reads CASSQWPFGGGDTGELFF. The CDR3, as DNA: TGTGCCAGTAGTCAATGGCCCTTTGGGGGAGGGGACACCGGGGAGCTGTTTTTT. The full variable domain, rest sourced from reference TRBV19 and TRBJ2-2, is DGGITQSPKYLFRKEGQNVTLSCEQNLNHDAMYWYRQDPGQGLRLIYYSQIVNDFQKGDIAEGYSVSREKKESFPLTVTSAQKNPTAFYLCASSQWPFGGGDTGELFFGEGSRLTVL.

V usage is TRBV11-3 and J usage is TRBJ2-1; 11 bases fit TRBD1. V lost 4 bases to trimming and J lost 6 bases; unmatched junction nucleotides: 5. From germline, CDR1 is SGHNT and CDR2 YENEEA. This CDR3 has 15 amino acids. In nucleotides, the CDR3 is TGTGCCAGCAGCTCCGGGACAGGGGGGGCCAATGAGCAGTTCTTC. Translation gives CASSSGTGGANEQFF.

The CDR3 region is CASSQSITEAFF. CDR3 coding DNA: TGTGCCAGCAGCCAATCAATTACTGAAGCTTTCTTT. The V gene is TRBV16, the J gene TRBJ1-1; the D is unclear. Trimming removed 0 bases at V and 5 bases at J, with 4 bases between. The CDR3 is 12 residues long. Germline-derived CDR1 and CDR2 are KGHSY and FQNENV.

By its share, this clone is medium-sized (0.01 to 0.1%). The V gene is TRBV11-3, the J gene TRBJ2-1; 8 positions agree with TRBD2. CDR3 length: 14 residues. V gave up 3 bases and J gave up 9 bases; unmatched junction bases: 7. CDR1 SGHNT and CDR2 YENEEA come from the germline V gene. The CDR3 DNA reads as TGTGCCAGCAGCTTTAGCGGGAAGGGGGGTGAGCAGTTCTTC. Its translation is CASSFSGKGGEQFF. The full variable domain, with the rest looked up from reference TRBV11-3 and TRBJ2-1, is EAGVVQSPRYKIIEKKQPVAFWCNPISGHNTLYWYLQNLGQGPELLIRYENEEAVDDSQLPKDRFSAERLKGVDSTLKIQPAELGDSAVYLCASSFSGKGGEQFFGPGTRLTVL.

This clone was counted a few times. The rearrangement links TRBV11-3 to TRBJ1-1, with 9 positions matching TRBD1. This CDR3 contains 14 residues. V was clipped by 5 bases and J by 5 bases; unmatched bases: 6. Germline V gives CDR1 SGHNT, CDR2 YENEEA. Here the CDR3 reads CASSQRDRETEAFF. CDR3 nucleotide sequence: TGTGCCAGCAGCCAACGGGACAGGGAAACTGAAGCTTTCTTT.

The V and J genes are TRBV19 and TRBJ2-1; maybe TRBD2 (6 bases). The V end was cut by 3 bases, the J end by 5 bases, with 8 bases between. CDR3 length: 13 amino acids. The germline V gene has CDR1 LNHDA and CDR2 SQIVND (reference sequence). The CDR3 here is CASSIQRDNEQFF. CDR3 coding DNA: TGTGCCAGTAGTATCCAGCGGGACAATGAGCAGTTCTTC.

The gene calls are TRBV12-5 and TRBJ2-3, with 7 nucleotides matching TRBD2. The CDR3 covers 16 residues. Germline values: CDR1 LGHNT, CDR2 FRNRAP. This CDR3 is CASTRGGNVVTDTQYF. Here the CDR3 DNA reads TGTGCCAGCACCCGCGGGGGTAACGTGGTCACAGATACGCAGTATTTT.